The next 30 T cell receptor beta chains were all read from a single sample in a study of control samples from healthy donors and cancer patients (dated by TCRdb to 2020 to 2022). Library creation used the immunoSEQ multiplex PCR assay. As stored in TCRdb, this immuneACCESS dataset retains in-frame rearrangements with V and J assigned. A fraction of the clones does not appear; measured against another copy, unresolved V genes explain less than half of the discrepancy, and the remainder lacks a known reason. The sample has about 110,000 clones on record, approximately 90% of them singletons. The ten largest clones take up around 4% of the sample. Sequenced: PBMCs. Receptor source: a woman in her sixties or seventies with lung cancer.

The chain has TRBV5-1 and TRBJ1-2; 7 positions match TRBD1. This CDR3 is built from 15 residues. The ends lost 3 bases at V and 8 bases at J; junction bases unmatched: 13. From germline, CDR1 is SGHRS and CDR2 YFSETQ. The CDR3 DNA follows: TGCGCCAGCAGCTCATCGGGACAGCCAATCGGGGGCTACACCTTC. Encoded protein: CASSSSGQPIGGYTF.

Note on this clone: Other DNA sequences within the sample encode an identical CDR3. The chain is built from TRBV7-2 and TRBJ1-3; 8 bases match TRBD1. CDR1 and CDR2 from the germline V gene are SGHTA and FQGNSA. V lost 5 bases, J lost 4 bases, and 4 bases stayed unmatched. This CDR3 region has 14 residues. The CDR3 bases are TGTGCCAGCAGCCCCCAGGGGGCGGGAAACACCATATATTTT. Its translation is CASSPQGAGNTIYF.

The chain is built from TRBV7-9 and TRBJ1-5, with D unresolved. Trimming cost V 5 bases and J 0 bases, with 8 bases left between them. The V gene's germline CDR1 is SEHNR and CDR2 FQNEAQ (reference sequence). The CDR3 has 14 amino acids. CDR3 nucleotides: TGTGCCAGCAGCGAAAGTAATAGCAATCAGCCCCAGCATTTT. This translates into CASSESNSNQPQHF. The whole variable domain, filled in from reference TRBV7-9 and TRBJ1-5, reads DTGVSQNPRHKITKRGQNVTFRCDPISEHNRLYWYRQTLGQGPEFLTYFQNEAQLEKSRLLSDRFSAERPKGSFSTLEIQRTEQGDSAMYLCASSESNSNQPQHFGDGTRLSIL.

The gene calls are TRBV6-2 or TRBV6-3 and TRBJ1-5; 9 nucleotides align to TRBD1. The CDR3 covers 19 residues. Losses at the gene ends were 1 base for V and 0 bases for J; bases not matched to a gene: 10. Germline CDR1 and CDR2: MNHEY and SVGEGT. The CDR3 protein is CASSYWGQGRRYSNQPQHF. CDR3 nucleotide sequence: TGTGCCAGCAGTTACTGGGGACAGGGTCGACGATATAGCAATCAGCCCCAGCATTTT.

This chain links TRBV11-3 with TRBJ2-5; D is perhaps TRBD1 (6 bases). CDR1 and CDR2 from the germline V gene are SGHNT and YENEEA. V lost 1 base and J lost 4, with 16 bases in between. There are 16 residues in the CDR3. The chain's CDR3 is CASSLGSPGEGETQYF. CDR3 DNA sequence: TGTGCCAGCAGCTTAGGGTCGCCAGGGGAAGGAGAGACCCAGTACTTC. The whole variable domain, filled in from reference TRBV11-3 and TRBJ2-5, reads EAGVVQSPRYKIIEKKQPVAFWCNPISGHNTLYWYLQNLGQGPELLIRYENEEAVDDSQLPKDRFSAERLKGVDSTLKIQPAELGDSAVYLCASSLGSPGEGETQYFGPGTRLLVL.

This clone was detected only once. Other nucleotide sequences in the sample specify the same CDR3. The rearrangement links TRBV6-2 or TRBV6-3 to TRBJ1-1, with a weak D call TRBD1 (5 bases). Germline V CDR1 and CDR2: MNHEY, SVGEGT. The CDR3 sequence is 14 residues long. Deletions cut 3 bases from V and 1 base from J, with 9 bases between. This chain's CDR3 is CASSYPTANTEAFF. The CDR3 DNA reads as TGTGCCAGCAGTTATCCGACAGCGAACACTGAAGCTTTCTTT.

This clone was found a few times. The chain carries TRBV29-1 and TRBJ2-7, with 10 bases matching TRBD2. The V segment lost 5 bases and the J segment 6 bases; nucleotides outside the gene matches: 7. The CDR3 is 13 residues long. Germline CDR1 is SQVTM and CDR2 is ANQGSEA. Here the CDR3 DNA reads TGCAGCGTTCTAGCGGGGGCGCTCGGCGAGCAGTACTTC. This encodes CSVLAGALGEQYF.

The chain joins TRBV5-1 to TRBJ2-1, with 9 bases aligning to TRBD2. V lost 2 bases to trimming and J lost 7 bases; unmatched junction nucleotides: 7. The CDR3 runs 15 residues. Per the germline V gene, CDR1 is SGHRS and CDR2 is YFSETQ. CDR3 in amino acids: CASSLFSGSGNEQFF. The CDR3, as DNA: TGCGCCAGCAGCTTATTTAGCGGGAGTGGAAATGAGCAGTTCTTC.

This sequence joins TRBV11-3 and TRBJ2-2; 7 nucleotides align to TRBD2. There are 15 residues in the CDR3. In germline, CDR1 is SGHNT, CDR2 YENEEA. V dropped 1 base and J dropped 2; count of bases not matched to a gene: 1. CDR3: CASSLGGSNTGELFF. As DNA, the CDR3 is TGTGCCAGCAGCTTAGGCGGGAGCAACACCGGGGAGCTGTTTTTT.

V gene TRBV7-3 combines with J gene TRBJ1-2, with D tentatively TRBD1 (6 bases). There are 13 residues in the CDR3. Looked up from germline, CDR1 is SGHTA and CDR2 is FQGTGA. Deletions cut 5 bases from V and 4 bases from J, with 11 bases between. CDR3 in amino acids: CASSAQTGYGYTF. CDR3 sequence (DNA): TGTGCCAGCAGCGCACAGACAGGCTATGGCTACACCTTC.

The table lists this clone with a few counts. The chain has TRBV7-2 and TRBJ2-5, with TRBD2 identical over 9 bases. After removal of 2 bases from V and 2 bases from J, the junction contained 3 bases not matched to a gene. The CDR3 has 15 residues. Germline assignment: CDR1 SGHTA and CDR2 FQGNSA. This chain's CDR3 is CASSLLRGGQETQYF. The CDR3 DNA follows: TGTGCCAGCAGCTTATTGCGGGGGGGACAAGAGACCCAGTACTTC.

This chain connects TRBV2 to TRBJ1-5; maybe TRBD1 (6 bases). V dropped 7 bases and J dropped 6 bases, with 10 bases sitting between them. Looked up from germline, CDR1 is SNHLY and CDR2 is FYNNEI. This CDR3 comprises 12 residues. This CDR3 is CASTQGGQPQHF. CDR3 coding DNA: TGTGCCAGCACACAGGGAGGTCAGCCCCAGCATTTT. The variable domain in full, with the rest retrieved from reference TRBV2 and TRBJ1-5, is EPEVTQTPSHQVTQMGQEVILRCVPISNHLYFYWYRQILGQKVEFLVSFYNNEISEKSEIFDDQFSVERPDGSNFTLKIRSTKLEDSAMYFCASTQGGQPQHFGDGTRLSIL.

The chain has TRBV5-4 and TRBJ2-2, with D unresolved. There are 16 residues in the CDR3. With 0 bases removed from V and 2 bases from J, the gap between germline ends came to 11 bases. CDR1 is SGHNT and CDR2 is YYREEE in the germline V gene (reference sequence). The CDR3 nucleotides read TGTGCCAGCAGCTTGGCCTTTGTCAGCAACACCGGGGAGCTGTTTTTT. Translating it yields CASSLAFVSNTGELFF.

The rearrangement links TRBV5-5 to TRBJ1-5; 10 bases map to TRBD1. Germline CDR1 reads SGHKS; CDR2 reads YYEKEE (reference sequence). The CDR3 totals 15 residues. V trimming: 3 bases; J trimming: 6 bases; junction bases outside the gene matches: 6. This CDR3 is CASSWGQGQGQPQHF. The DNA of the CDR3 is TGTGCCAGCAGCTGGGGACAGGGGCAAGGTCAGCCCCAGCATTTT. Drawing the rest from reference TRBV5-5 and TRBJ1-5, the complete variable domain is DAGVTQSPTHLIKTRGQQVTLRCSPISGHKSVSWYQQVLGQGPQFIFQYYEKEERGRGNFPDRFSARQFPNYSSELNVNALLLGDSALYLCASSWGQGQGQPQHFGDGTRLSIL.

The V call is TRBV19, the J call TRBJ2-5, with D unresolved. The CDR3 loop spans 13 amino acids. V was cut by 7 bases and J by 5 bases, with 14 bases left in between. CDR1 and CDR2 from the germline V gene are LNHDA and SQIVND (reference sequence). CDR3 bases: TGTGCCAGTATCTCCCCCGGTCGGGAGACCCAGTACTTC. It specifies CASISPGRETQYF.

The chain uses TRBV4-1 and TRBJ1-5, with a weak D call TRBD1 (5 bases). Trimming took 4 bases from V and 0 from J, leaving 13 bases between them. CDR3 length equals 16 residues. Germline CDR1 is MGHRA and CDR2 is YSYEKL. This chain's CDR3 is CASSPGGYYSNQPQHF. Here the CDR3 DNA reads TGCGCCAGCAGCCCGGGGGGTTATTATAGCAATCAGCCCCAGCATTTT.

The J gene is TRBJ1-5, the V gene TRBV5-5; TRBD1 agrees at 10 bases. Germline V gene lookup returns CDR1 SGHKS and CDR2 YYEKEE (reference sequence). With V trimmed by 4 bases and J by 7 bases, 8 bases remained unmatched. This CDR3 contains 15 residues. The CDR3 is CASSRDRGRGQPQHF. For the CDR3, the DNA is TGTGCCAGCAGCCGAGACAGGGGGCGCGGCCAGCCCCAGCATTTT.

The rearrangement links TRBV15 to TRBJ2-3; D may be TRBD1 (5 bases). V was trimmed by 1 base and J by 2 bases, leaving 16 bases between them. CDR1 is LNHNV and CDR2 is YYDKDF in the germline V gene (reference sequence). CDR3 size: 17 residues. In DNA, the CDR3 is TGTGCCACCAGCAGAGGAGGACAACTCTCCAACACAGATACGCAGTATTTT. Translation: CATSRGGQLSNTDTQYF.

The rearrangement uses TRBV2 and TRBJ2-3; the match to TRBD2 covers 9 bases. The CDR3 spans 16 residues. Losses at the gene ends were 2 bases for V and 6 bases for J; bases not matched to a gene: 9. Germline lookup yields CDR1 SNHLY and CDR2 FYNNEI. The CDR3 DNA sequence: TGTGCCAGCAGTGAATGGGCTAGCGGGATCTCGGATACGCAGTATTTT. This sequence encodes CASSEWASGISDTQYF. Based on the CDR3 plus reference TRBV2 and TRBJ2-3, the full variable domain is EPEVTQTPSHQVTQMGQEVILRCVPISNHLYFYWYRQILGQKVEFLVSFYNNEISEKSEIFDDQFSVERPDGSNFTLKIRSTKLEDSAMYFCASSEWASGISDTQYFGPGTRLTVL.

The chain links TRBV5-5 to TRBJ2-7, with D perhaps matching TRBD2 (6 bases). Per germline, CDR1 SGHKS and CDR2 YYEKEE (reference sequence). With 4 bases removed from V and 0 bases from J, the gap between germline ends came to 11 bases. This CDR3 region has 14 residues. This CDR3 reads CASSPGTASYEQYF. The CDR3 DNA is TGTGCCAGCAGCCCCGGGACTGCCTCCTACGAGCAGTACTTC.

The table lists this clone with a few counts. This chain uses TRBV3-1 (or the pseudogene TRBV3-2) with TRBJ1-2, with 7 bases matching TRBD1. CDR1 and CDR2 (germline): LGHDT, YNNKEL (reference sequence). The trim removed 0 bases at V and 3 bases at J, leaving 4 bases unmatched. The CDR3 is 15 residues long. CDR3 protein: CASSQDPGGDYGYTF. The CDR3, as DNA: TGTGCCAGCAGCCAAGATCCAGGGGGGGACTATGGCTACACCTTC.

This clone was detected a few times. This chain connects TRBV3-1 (or the pseudogene TRBV3-2) to TRBJ1-1; maybe TRBD1 (6 bases). Germline V lookup: CDR1 LGHDT, CDR2 YNNKEL (reference sequence). The CDR3 is 15 residues long. V lost 3 bases and J lost 3, with 14 bases in between. The CDR3 DNA sequence: TGTGCCAGCAGCCACCCCGGGGGGCTGTACACTGAAGCTTTCTTT. As protein: CASSHPGGLYTEAFF.

This chain connects TRBV11-2 to TRBJ2-1; perhaps TRBD1 as D (5 bases). CDR3 length: 14 amino acids. The V gene's germline CDR1 is SGHAT and CDR2 FQNNGV. Trimming left V 7 bases short and J 10 bases short, with 20 bases between. In nucleotides, the CDR3 is TGTGCCAGCACCCCTAGGGGAACGGCATCAGAGCAGTTCTTC. Encoded protein: CASTPRGTASEQFF.

V gene TRBV14 combines with J gene TRBJ1-1; D is possibly TRBD1 (5 bases). The CDR3 runs to 13 residues. The V end was cut by 1 base, the J end by 10 bases, with 13 bases between. Germline V lookup: CDR1 SGHDN, CDR2 FVKESK. CDR3 nucleotides: TGTGCCAGCAGCCAAGGTGAGGGGAGGGGAGCTTTCTTT. Its translation is CASSQGEGRGAFF.

The chain joins TRBV4-1 to TRBJ2-7, with D possibly TRBD2 on 5 matching bases. Trimming stripped 1 base from V and 5 bases from J, with 15 bases between. This CDR3 contains 15 residues. CDR1 and CDR2 (germline): MGHRA, YSYEKL. As DNA, the CDR3 is TGCGCCAGCAGCCAAGTAATGGGCAGGAGGCACGAGCAGTACTTC. Encoded protein: CASSQVMGRRHEQYF.

This sequence joins TRBV30 and TRBJ2-7; weak D call: TRBD1 (7 bases). Germline loops: CDR1 GTSNPN, CDR2 SVGIG (reference sequence). V was trimmed by 2 bases and J by 6 bases, leaving 14 bases between them. The CDR3 totals 13 residues. CDR3 amino acids: CAWSPGTAGEQYF. The DNA of the CDR3 is TGTGCCTGGAGTCCCGGGACAGCGGGCGAGCAGTACTTC.

CDR3 DNA sequence: TGTGCCTGGAGTGTGGGGTTTGGGAACACTGAAGCTTTCTTT. Its translation is CAWSVGFGNTEAFF. The chain links TRBV30 to TRBJ1-1, with unresolved D. Looked up from germline, CDR1 is GTSNPN and CDR2 is SVGIG (reference sequence). Trimming removed 0 bases at V and 1 base at J, with 9 bases between. The CDR3 extends over 14 amino acids.

This chain links TRBV10-3 with TRBJ1-2, with D possibly TRBD1 on 5 matching bases. CDR1 ENHRY and CDR2 SYGVKD come from the germline V gene. Trimming left V 3 bases short and J 7 bases short, with 12 bases between. CDR3 length: 13 residues. Written as DNA, the CDR3 is TGTGCCATCAGTGATGTAGGGGCGCTTGGCTACACCTTC. Translation gives CAISDVGALGYTF.

The rearrangement joins TRBV7-9 to TRBJ1-2; TRBD1 aligns across 7 bases. The J segment lost 13 bases and the V segment lost 5 bases, leaving 16 bases of the junction unmatched. This CDR3 spans 14 amino acids. CDR1 SEHNR and CDR2 FQNEAQ come from the germline V gene (reference sequence). This CDR3 is CASSPPSTGPGLTF. CDR3 nucleotides: TGTGCCAGCAGCCCGCCTTCGACAGGGCCCGGGCTCACCTTC.

The CDR3 nucleotides read TGTGCCAGCAGCTTAAGACAGGGCTCTGGCTACACCTTC. Protein: CASSLRQGSGYTF. This chain links TRBV11-3 with TRBJ1-2; 7 bases agree with TRBD1. Looked up from germline, CDR1 is SGHNT and CDR2 is YENEEA. V shed 2 bases, J shed 7 bases, and the junction held 4 bases outside the gene matches. The CDR3 is 13 residues long.